This is a list of T cell receptor beta chains from one sample in a study of OX40 agonist ivuxolimab in advanced cancers. Sequencing used immunoSEQ multiplex PCR; TCRdb keeps in-frame clones, though not all of them. The table lists approximately 40,000 clones, 65% to 90% of them singletons. This specimen was CD4+ or CD8+ T cells sorted from blood, taken in a trial of the OX40 agonist ivuxolimab. The source is an adult with an advanced solid tumor such as melanoma, head and neck, liver or kidney cancer. Each CDR3 is given with its conserved first and last residue. Fields, in order: D gene, J gene, clone size, V gene, CDR3 DNA, CDR3 protein. A D gene is named only where the DNA matches it firmly. Where a row states a size, it is once, few, many or the class of an expanded clone; other rows omit it.

D gene: .; J gene: TRBJ1-3; clone size: .; V gene: TRBV11-2; CDR3 DNA: TGTGCCAGCAGCTTAGGAATAGGGTCTGGAAACACCATATATTTT; CDR3 protein: CASSLGIGSGNTIYF
D gene: .; J gene: TRBJ2-1; clone size: .; V gene: TRBV28; CDR3 DNA: TGTGCCAGCAGTTCTTCTAGTGCCGCTACCTACAATGAGCAGTTCTTC; CDR3 protein: CASSSSSAATYNEQFF
D gene: .; J gene: TRBJ1-2; clone size: once; V gene: TRBV4-3; CDR3 DNA: TGCGCCAGCAGCCCGAGTACAGGGACATATCGCTACACCTTC; CDR3 protein: CASSPSTGTYRYTF
D gene: .; J gene: TRBJ2-7; clone size: .; V gene: TRBV5-6; CDR3 DNA: TGTGCCAGCAGCTTGACGCCGGGACCGACCTACGAGCAGTACTTC; CDR3 protein: CASSLTPGPTYEQYF
D gene: .; J gene: TRBJ2-7; clone size: .; V gene: TRBV6-5; CDR3 DNA: TGTGCCAGCAGGGACACCTACGAGCAGTACTTC; CDR3 protein: CASRDTYEQYF
D gene: TRBD2; J gene: TRBJ2-3; clone size: .; V gene: TRBV5-1; CDR3 DNA: TGCGCCAGCAGCCCGGAGAGTGGAGCGGGAGGCCCAGATACGCAGTATTTT; CDR3 protein: CASSPESGAGGPDTQYF
D gene: .; J gene: TRBJ2-4; clone size: .; V gene: TRBV7-2; CDR3 DNA: TGTGCCAGCAGCTTAGCGCAGAGCAGCCCGAGGAACATTCAGTACTTC; CDR3 protein: CASSLAQSSPRNIQYF
D gene: .; J gene: TRBJ2-3; clone size: .; V gene: TRBV27; CDR3 DNA: TGTGCCAGTTTTTCCCTCCCGGGGCTATTGACAGATACGCAGTATTTT; CDR3 protein: CASFSLPGLLTDTQYF
D gene: .; J gene: TRBJ1-5; clone size: .; V gene: TRBV19; CDR3 DNA: TGTGCCAGTAGTATAGGGGTCCAGCCCCAGCATTTT; CDR3 protein: CASSIGVQPQHF
D gene: .; J gene: TRBJ2-7; clone size: .; V gene: TRBV27; CDR3 DNA: TGTGCCAGCAGTTTCCAGGGCGAGCAGTACTTC; CDR3 protein: CASSFQGEQYF
D gene: .; J gene: TRBJ2-7; clone size: .; V gene: TRBV4-1; CDR3 DNA: TGCGCCAGCAGCCTCCGGGACCCCTACGAGCAGTACTTC; CDR3 protein: CASSLRDPYEQYF
D gene: .; J gene: TRBJ2-2; clone size: .; V gene: TRBV14; CDR3 DNA: TGTGCCAGCAGCCAAACTACCTACAACACCGGGGAGCTGTTTTTT; CDR3 protein: CASSQTTYNTGELFF
D gene: .; J gene: TRBJ2-3; clone size: .; V gene: TRBV19; CDR3 DNA: TGTGCCAGTAGTATTAGCCCCCTAGGGCAGGTGAAGGCAGATACGCAGTATTTT; CDR3 protein: CASSISPLGQVKADTQYF
D gene: .; J gene: TRBJ2-7; clone size: few; V gene: TRBV5-4; CDR3 DNA: TGTGCCAGCAGCCAAGAAGGCCCTTCCGAAAGCTCCTACGAGCAGTACTTC; CDR3 protein: CASSQEGPSESSYEQYF
D gene: .; J gene: TRBJ2-5; clone size: once; V gene: TRBV7-2; CDR3 DNA: TGTGCCAGCAGCTTAGATCCGGGGGTGGCGGCGGTTTTAGAGACCCAGTACTTC; CDR3 protein: CASSLDPGVAAVLETQYF
D gene: TRBD1; J gene: TRBJ2-5; clone size: .; V gene: TRBV10-1; CDR3 DNA: TGCGCCAGCAGTGGGACAGGGAATCAAGAGACCCAGTACTTC; CDR3 protein: CASSGTGNQETQYF
D gene: .; J gene: TRBJ1-1; clone size: .; V gene: TRBV30; CDR3 DNA: TGTGCCTGGATCCTTCCTACTGAAGCTTTCTTT; CDR3 protein: CAWILPTEAFF
D gene: TRBD2; J gene: TRBJ2-1; clone size: .; V gene: TRBV7-9; CDR3 DNA: TGTGCCAGCAGCGCTATCGGGGGGGCCTGGGTTGAGCAGTTCTTC; CDR3 protein: CASSAIGGAWVEQFF
D gene: TRBD2; J gene: TRBJ2-1; clone size: .; V gene: TRBV4-2; CDR3 DNA: TGTGCCAGCAGCCAAAAAGGCGGGAGGGCCGGGGGGGATGAGCAGTTCTTC; CDR3 protein: CASSQKGGRAGGDEQFF
D gene: TRBD2; J gene: TRBJ2-5; clone size: .; V gene: TRBV10-2; CDR3 DNA: TGCGCCAGCAGTGATGGGGGGGGGCAAGAGACCCAGTACTTC; CDR3 protein: CASSDGGGQETQYF
D gene: .; J gene: TRBJ2-1; clone size: .; V gene: TRBV5-5; CDR3 DNA: TGTGCCAGCAGCGCCCCGGGATTCAACAATGAGCAGTTCTTC; CDR3 protein: CASSAPGFNNEQFF
D gene: .; J gene: TRBJ1-1; clone size: .; V gene: TRBV5-1; CDR3 DNA: TGCGCCAGCAGCTTGGTCGACAGCTTGAACACTGAAGCTTTCTTT; CDR3 protein: CASSLVDSLNTEAFF
D gene: TRBD2; J gene: TRBJ2-3; clone size: .; V gene: TRBV14; CDR3 DNA: TGTGCCAGCAGCCAAGATTTTGGACTAGCGGGCCCTAGCACAGATACGCAGTATTTT; CDR3 protein: CASSQDFGLAGPSTDTQYF
D gene: .; J gene: TRBJ1-2; clone size: .; V gene: TRBV7-9; CDR3 DNA: TGTGCCAGCGGGCCTCCTCCTAACTATGGCTACACCTTC; CDR3 protein: CASGPPPNYGYTF
D gene: .; J gene: TRBJ2-7; clone size: .; V gene: TRBV15; CDR3 DNA: TGTGCCACCAGCACTTCGGGGGCCGGTTCCTACGAGCAGTACTTC; CDR3 protein: CATSTSGAGSYEQYF
D gene: TRBD2; J gene: TRBJ2-7; clone size: .; V gene: TRBV6-5; CDR3 DNA: TGTGCCAGCAGTTACCGGGGCGGGAGGGTCGAGCAGTACTTC; CDR3 protein: CASSYRGGRVEQYF
D gene: .; J gene: TRBJ2-7; clone size: .; V gene: TRBV6-1; CDR3 DNA: TGTGCCAGCAGGGGGGGCGACAGGGTGACCTACGAGCAGTACTTC; CDR3 protein: CASRGGDRVTYEQYF
D gene: TRBD1; J gene: TRBJ1-1; clone size: few; V gene: TRBV13; CDR3 DNA: TGTGCCAGCAGCGCCTGGACAGGGAACACTGAAGCTTTCTTT; CDR3 protein: CASSAWTGNTEAFF
D gene: .; J gene: TRBJ2-1; clone size: few; V gene: TRBV7-9; CDR3 DNA: TGTGCCAGCAGCCCCCCTACTGGGGGGACGCGATCCTACAATGAGCAGTTCTTC; CDR3 protein: CASSPPTGGTRSYNEQFF
D gene: .; J gene: TRBJ1-1; clone size: .; V gene: TRBV30; CDR3 DNA: TGTGCCTGGTCCGAAGGGGTCCAGAACACTGAAGCTTTCTTT; CDR3 protein: CAWSEGVQNTEAFF
D gene: TRBD1; J gene: TRBJ1-2; clone size: .; V gene: TRBV5-1; CDR3 DNA: TGCGCCAGCAGCTCCAGACAGGGAGCGGATGGCTACACCTTC; CDR3 protein: CASSSRQGADGYTF
D gene: .; J gene: TRBJ1-5; clone size: .; V gene: TRBV28; CDR3 DNA: TGTGCCAGTCGTCTCGGGGATCAGCCCCAGCATTTT; CDR3 protein: CASRLGDQPQHF
D gene: .; J gene: TRBJ1-3; clone size: .; V gene: TRBV19; CDR3 DNA: TGTGCCAGTAGTATAGGCGGTCAATCTGGAAACACCATATATTTT; CDR3 protein: CASSIGGQSGNTIYF
D gene: .; J gene: TRBJ2-1; clone size: .; V gene: TRBV7-2; CDR3 DNA: TGTGCCAGCAGCTCCCGGGACAATTATAAGTACTCCTACAATGAGCAGTTCTTC; CDR3 protein: CASSSRDNYKYSYNEQFF
D gene: .; J gene: TRBJ2-7; clone size: .; V gene: TRBV4-1; CDR3 DNA: TGCGCCAGCAGCCAAGATCCGGGCGGTTCCTACGAGCAGTACTTC; CDR3 protein: CASSQDPGGSYEQYF
D gene: .; J gene: TRBJ2-6; clone size: .; V gene: TRBV19; CDR3 DNA: TGTGCCAGTAGTCCGAGCTCTGGGGCCAACGTCCTGACTTTC; CDR3 protein: CASSPSSGANVLTF
D gene: TRBD2; J gene: TRBJ2-2; clone size: .; V gene: TRBV2; CDR3 DNA: TGTGCCAAGGGACTAGCGGGAGATGGAGGGTCGGCCGGGGAGCTGTTTTTT; CDR3 protein: CAKGLAGDGGSAGELFF
D gene: TRBD1; J gene: TRBJ1-1; clone size: .; V gene: TRBV7-9; CDR3 DNA: TGTGCCGGAGGACAGGGGGAAATGGGCAACACTGAAGCTTTCTTT; CDR3 protein: CAGGQGEMGNTEAFF
D gene: .; J gene: TRBJ1-1; clone size: .; V gene: TRBV30; CDR3 DNA: TGTGCCTGGAGTTCGGGACGACAAGCTTTCTTT; CDR3 protein: CAWSSGRQAFF
D gene: TRBD1; J gene: TRBJ2-3; clone size: once; V gene: TRBV28; CDR3 DNA: TGTGCCAGCCGGGACAGGGGGCCAGATACGCAGTATTTT; CDR3 protein: CASRDRGPDTQYF